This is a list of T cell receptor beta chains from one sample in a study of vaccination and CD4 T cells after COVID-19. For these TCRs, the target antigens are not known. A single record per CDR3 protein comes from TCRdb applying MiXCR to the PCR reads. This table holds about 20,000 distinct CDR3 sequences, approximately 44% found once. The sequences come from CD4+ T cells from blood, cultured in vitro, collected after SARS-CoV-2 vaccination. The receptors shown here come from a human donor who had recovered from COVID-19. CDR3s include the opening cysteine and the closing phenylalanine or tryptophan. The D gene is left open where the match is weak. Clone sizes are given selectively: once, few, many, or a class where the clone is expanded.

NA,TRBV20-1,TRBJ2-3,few,TGCAGTGCTCCACTGGCTCTTCTAACAGATACGCAGTATTTT,CSAPLALLTDTQYF
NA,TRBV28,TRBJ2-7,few,TGTGCCAGCACCACGCCATCATTAGGGTCCCACGAGCAGTACTTC,CASTTPSLGSHEQYF
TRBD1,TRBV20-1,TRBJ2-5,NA,TGCAGTGCTAGAGATGCGGACAGGGGAATTGAGACCCAGTACTTC,CSARDADRGIETQYF
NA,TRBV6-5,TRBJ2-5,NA,TGTGCCAGCAGTTACTCGTTTACGGGGGCGCAGCGGGAGACCCAGTACTTC,CASSYSFTGAQRETQYF
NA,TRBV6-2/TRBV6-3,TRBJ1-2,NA,TGTGCCAGCATATCCTGGGGGCCGGGCGGGTCGCTTGGCTACACCTTC,CASISWGPGGSLGYTF
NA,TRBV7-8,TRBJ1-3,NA,TGTGCCAGCAGTCCTAGGGGGGTCACCTCCTCTGGAAACACCATATATTTT,CASSPRGVTSSGNTIYF
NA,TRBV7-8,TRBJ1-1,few,TGTGCCAGCCATAAAAGCACAGCGAACACTGAAGCTTTCTTT,CASHKSTANTEAFF
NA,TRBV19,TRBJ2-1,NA,TGTGCCAGTAGTAAAGGGAGATACAATGAGCAGTTCTTC,CASSKGRYNEQFF
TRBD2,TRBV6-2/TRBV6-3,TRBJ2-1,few,TGTGCCAGCAGTTACGTTAGCGGGGTAAGCTACAATGAGCAGTTCTTC,CASSYVSGVSYNEQFF
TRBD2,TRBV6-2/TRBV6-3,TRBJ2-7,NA,TGTGCCAGCACTCGGGGGGATTCCTACGAGCAGTACTTC,CASTRGDSYEQYF
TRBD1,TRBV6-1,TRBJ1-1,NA,TGTGCCAGCAGACGGGACAGGGGTTTGGGGAAGACTGAAGCTTTCTTT,CASRRDRGLGKTEAFF
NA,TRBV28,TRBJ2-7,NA,TGTGCCAGCAGTGGGGGGGGCGGGAGTAGTGTCTACGAGCAGTACTTC,CASSGGGGSSVYEQYF
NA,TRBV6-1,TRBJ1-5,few,TGTGCCAGCAGCGAAGGGTCCGGGGGAAAAGGCAATCAGCCCCAGCATTTT,CASSEGSGGKGNQPQHF
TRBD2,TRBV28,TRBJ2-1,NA,TGTGCCAGCAGTCCTAGCGGGGCCCCCAGGAATGAGCAGTTCTTC,CASSPSGAPRNEQFF
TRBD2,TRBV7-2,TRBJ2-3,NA,TGTGCCAGCAGCCCAAGACTAGCGGGGGGCACAGATACGCAGTATTTT,CASSPRLAGGTDTQYF
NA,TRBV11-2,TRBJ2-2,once,TGTGCCAGCAGCTTAGATCGGGCCGGGGAGCTGTTTTTT,CASSLDRAGELFF